A single sample is the source of the 10 T cell receptor beta chains below, sequenced in a study of cytomegalovirus exposure and HLA in healthy donors. In the PCR, 60 Vbeta and 13 Jbeta primers were used. Measured with immunoSEQ multiplex PCR; TCRdb has only the in-frame clones, and not every one. The profile shows about 100,000 clones, around 76% of them singletons. The specimen sequenced was PBMCs. The source is a man aged 25 to 40 in good health and CMV-seropositive.

This chain joins TRBV4-1 and TRBJ1-5; D call uncertain. CDR1 is MGHRA, CDR2 YSYEKL, per germline. This CDR3 is 14 amino acids long. V lost 4 bases, J lost 4 bases, and 11 bases lay in between. The CDR3 loop reads CASSPRRGNQPQHF. CDR3 nucleotide sequence: TGCGCCAGCAGCCCCCGACGAGGTAATCAGCCCCAGCATTTT.

V is TRBV19 and J is TRBJ2-5, with a possible D match to TRBD2 (6 bases). The assigned J gene may be wrong: the sequence end matches TRBJ2-7 better. From germline, CDR1 is LNHDA and CDR2 SQIVND (reference sequence). This CDR3 spans 16 amino acids. CDR3: CASSPAEGLSTYEQYF. The CDR3 DNA follows: TGTGCCAGTAGTCCCGCGGAGGGCCTCTCTACCTACGAGCAGTACTTC.

There are a few counts of this clone. The chain has TRBV6-1 and TRBJ2-2, with D possibly matching TRBD1 (6 bases). This CDR3 has 15 amino acids. Germline CDR1 is MNHNS and CDR2 is SASEGT. Trimming pared 0 bases from V and 4 bases from J, leaving 9 bases between. The CDR3 is CASSEASGVTGELFF. CDR3 nucleotide sequence: TGTGCCAGCAGTGAAGCCTCAGGGGTCACCGGGGAGCTGTTTTTT.

V usage is TRBV4-1 and J usage is TRBJ2-3; TRBD1 is a possible D gene (5 bases). Germline loops: CDR1 MGHRA, CDR2 YSYEKL. The CDR3 length is 15 residues. V was clipped by 3 bases and J by 7 bases, with 17 bases between them. CDR3 protein: CASSQLVQGIHTQYF. CDR3 in DNA: TGCGCCAGCAGCCAGTTGGTTCAGGGCATCCATACGCAGTATTTT.

This clone has a single count. Here the CDR3 reads CASSQLDRGDTEAFF. The CDR3 coding sequence is TGCGCCAGCAGCCAGCTCGACAGGGGGGACACTGAAGCTTTCTTT. The chain combines TRBV5-1 with TRBJ1-1; 9 bases are shared with TRBD1. The CDR3 sequence is 15 residues long. The V gene's germline CDR1 is SGHRS and CDR2 YFSETQ. V gave up 4 bases and J gave up 3 bases; unmatched junction bases: 7.

The V and J genes are TRBV7-8 and TRBJ2-3; TRBD1 might be the D (5 bases). Trimming removed 1 base at V and 3 bases at J, with 14 bases between. This CDR3 spans 16 amino acids. Germline values: CDR1 SGHVS, CDR2 FQNEAQ. For the CDR3, the DNA is TGTGCCAGCAGCTTAGGTTGGTCGCAGGGTACAGATACGCAGTATTTT. Protein sequence: CASSLGWSQGTDTQYF.

The chain uses TRBV11-2 and TRBJ2-2; D is possibly TRBD2 (5 bases). Trimming took off 7 bases at V and 7 bases at J, with 10 bases between the two ends. The CDR3 is made up of 12 amino acids. Per germline, CDR1 SGHAT and CDR2 FQNNGV. DNA for the CDR3: TGTGCCAGCACCCCCGGGGTCGGGGAGCTGTTTTTT. The encoded protein is CASTPGVGELFF.

This clone came up once. At one of its ends the junction is not consistent with the germline gene, which may arise from a read error. This chain uses TRBV7-9 with TRBJ1-1; perhaps TRBD1 as D (5 bases). This CDR3 contains 15 residues. Germline V gene data show CDR1 as SEHNR and CDR2 as FQNEAQ (reference sequence). Here the CDR3 reads CSSSLAQGRNTEAFF. CDR3 DNA: TGTTCCAGCAGCTTAGCCCAGGGTCGGAACACTGAAGCTTTCTTT.

This clone was seen only once. This sequence joins TRBV2 and TRBJ1-5; D gene ambiguous. The V end lost 5 bases, the J end lost 7 bases, and 15 bases lay between the germline ends. In germline, CDR1 is SNHLY, CDR2 FYNNEI. The CDR3 runs 14 residues. In DNA form, the CDR3 reads TGTGCCAGCAGTCGGGCCCGGGCGGGCCAGCCCCAGCATTTT. This encodes CASSRARAGQPQHF.

There are a few counts of this clone. The rearrangement joins TRBV5-5 to TRBJ1-4; tentative D call: TRBD1 (6 bases). Germline V lookup: CDR1 SGHKS, CDR2 YYEKEE (reference sequence). V was cut by 3 bases and J by 9 bases, with 12 bases left in between. CDR3 length: 13 residues. Here the CDR3 DNA reads TGTGCCAGCAGCTCGGGAACAGGGCAAAAACTGTTTTTT. This codes for CASSSGTGQKLFF.